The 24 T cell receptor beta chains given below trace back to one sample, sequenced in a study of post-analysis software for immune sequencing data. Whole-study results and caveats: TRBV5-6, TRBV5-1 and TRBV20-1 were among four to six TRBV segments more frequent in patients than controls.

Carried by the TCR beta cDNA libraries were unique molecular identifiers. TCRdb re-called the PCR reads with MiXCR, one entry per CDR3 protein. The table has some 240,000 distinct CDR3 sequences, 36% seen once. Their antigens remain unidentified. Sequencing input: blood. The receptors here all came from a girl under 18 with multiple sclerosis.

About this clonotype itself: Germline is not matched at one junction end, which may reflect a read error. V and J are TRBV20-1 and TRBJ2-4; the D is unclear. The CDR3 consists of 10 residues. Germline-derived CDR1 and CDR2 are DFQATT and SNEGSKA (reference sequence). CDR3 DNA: TGCAGTGCGGCTAAGGGCATTCATTACTTC. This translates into CSAAKGIHYF.

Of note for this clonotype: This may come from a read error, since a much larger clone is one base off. CDR3 in amino acids: CASNQGDRQETQYF. Written as DNA, the CDR3 is TGCGCCAGCAACCAAGGGGACAGACAAGAGACCCAGTACTTC. The chain joins TRBV4-1 to TRBJ2-5, with 7 bases fitting TRBD1. Germline lookup yields CDR1 MGHRA and CDR2 YSYEKL. This CDR3 spans 14 amino acids.

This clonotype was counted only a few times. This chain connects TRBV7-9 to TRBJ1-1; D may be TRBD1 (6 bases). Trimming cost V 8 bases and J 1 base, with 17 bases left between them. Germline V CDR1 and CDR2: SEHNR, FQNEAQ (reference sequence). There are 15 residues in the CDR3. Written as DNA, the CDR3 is TGTGCCAGCGGGGGCCTCCCGAGGGAGAACACTGAAGCTTTCTTT. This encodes CASGGLPRENTEAFF.

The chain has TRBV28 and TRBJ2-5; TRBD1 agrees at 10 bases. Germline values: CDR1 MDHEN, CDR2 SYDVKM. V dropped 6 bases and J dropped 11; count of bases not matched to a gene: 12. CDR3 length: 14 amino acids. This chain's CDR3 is CASRPPGQGKEQYF. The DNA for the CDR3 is TGTGCCAGCAGACCACCGGGACAGGGGAAAGAGCAGTACTTC.

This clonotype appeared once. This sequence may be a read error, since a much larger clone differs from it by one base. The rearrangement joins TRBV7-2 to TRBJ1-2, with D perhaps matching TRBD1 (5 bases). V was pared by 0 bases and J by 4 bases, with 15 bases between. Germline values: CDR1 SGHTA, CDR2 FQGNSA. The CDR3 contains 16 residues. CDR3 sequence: CASSLAAIGASYGYTF. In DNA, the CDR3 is TGTGCCAGCAGCTTAGCCGCCATTGGGGCTAGCTATGGCTACACCTTC. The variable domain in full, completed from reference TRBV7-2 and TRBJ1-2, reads GAGVSQSPSNKVTEKGKDVELRCDPISGHTALYWYRQSLGQGLEFLIYFQGNSAPDKSGLPSDRFSAERTGGSVSTLTIQRTQQEDSAVYLCASSLAAIGASYGYTFGSGTRLTVV.

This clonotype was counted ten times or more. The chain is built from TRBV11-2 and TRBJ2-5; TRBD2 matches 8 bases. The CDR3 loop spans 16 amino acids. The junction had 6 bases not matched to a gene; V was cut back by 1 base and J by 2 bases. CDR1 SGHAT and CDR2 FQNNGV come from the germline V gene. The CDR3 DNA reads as TGTGCCAGCAGCTTAGGACCGGGACTAGGTCAAGAGACCCAGTACTTC. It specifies CASSLGPGLGQETQYF.

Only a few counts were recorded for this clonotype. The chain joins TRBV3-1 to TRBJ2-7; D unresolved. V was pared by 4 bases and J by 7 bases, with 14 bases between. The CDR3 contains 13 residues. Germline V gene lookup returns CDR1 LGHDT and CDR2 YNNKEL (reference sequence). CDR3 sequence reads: CASSPGPAREQYF. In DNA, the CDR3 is TGTGCCAGCAGCCCCGGACCAGCGCGGGAGCAGTACTTC.

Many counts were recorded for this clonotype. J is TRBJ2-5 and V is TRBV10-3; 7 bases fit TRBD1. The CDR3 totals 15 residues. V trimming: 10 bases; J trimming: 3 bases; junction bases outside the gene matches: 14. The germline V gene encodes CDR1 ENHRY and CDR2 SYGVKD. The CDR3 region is CATNPMQGVKETQYF. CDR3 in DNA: TGTGCCACAAACCCGATGCAGGGGGTAAAAGAGACCCAGTACTTC.

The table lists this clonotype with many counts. CDR3 loop: CASSFGASPRNEQFF. The CDR3, as DNA: TGCGCCAGCAGCTTCGGGGCTAGCCCCCGCAATGAGCAGTTCTTC. The chain employs TRBV5-1 and TRBJ2-1, with D tentatively TRBD1 or TRBD2 (5 bases each). Germline V lookup: CDR1 SGHRS, CDR2 YFSETQ. The CDR3 spans 15 residues. Trimming stripped 2 bases from V and 6 bases from J, with 15 bases between.

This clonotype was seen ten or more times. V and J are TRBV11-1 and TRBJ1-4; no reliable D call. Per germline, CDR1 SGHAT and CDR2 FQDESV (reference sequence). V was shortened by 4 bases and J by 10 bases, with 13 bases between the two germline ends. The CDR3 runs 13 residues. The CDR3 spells CASSYTDTSKLFF. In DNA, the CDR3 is TGTGCCAGCAGCTACACCGACACATCAAAACTGTTTTTT.

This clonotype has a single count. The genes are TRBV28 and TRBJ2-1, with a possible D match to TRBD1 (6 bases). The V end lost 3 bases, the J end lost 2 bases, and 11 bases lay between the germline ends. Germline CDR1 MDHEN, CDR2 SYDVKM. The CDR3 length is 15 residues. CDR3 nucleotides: TGTGCCAGCAGTTTCGCTCGACAGGCCTACAATGAGCAGTTCTTC. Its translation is CASSFARQAYNEQFF.

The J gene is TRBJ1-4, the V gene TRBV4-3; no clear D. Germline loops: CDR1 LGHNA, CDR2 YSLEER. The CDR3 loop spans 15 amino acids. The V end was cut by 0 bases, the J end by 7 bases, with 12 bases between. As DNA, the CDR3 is TGCGCCAGCAGCCAAGAGGGTAGGATGGGTGAAAAACTGTTTTTT. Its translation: CASSQEGRMGEKLFF.

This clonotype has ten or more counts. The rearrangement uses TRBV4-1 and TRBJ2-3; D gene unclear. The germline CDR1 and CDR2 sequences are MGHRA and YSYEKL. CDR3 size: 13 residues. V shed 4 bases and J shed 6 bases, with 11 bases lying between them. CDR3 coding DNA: TGCGCCAGCAGCCCTTCCCCGGTGGATACGCAGTATTTT. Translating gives CASSPSPVDTQYF.

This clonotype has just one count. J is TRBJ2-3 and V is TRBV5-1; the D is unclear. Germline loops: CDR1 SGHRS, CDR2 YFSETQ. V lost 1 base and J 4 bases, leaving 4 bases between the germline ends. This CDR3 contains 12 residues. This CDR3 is CASSLNADTQYF. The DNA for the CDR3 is TGCGCCAGCAGCTTGAACGCAGATACGCAGTATTTT.

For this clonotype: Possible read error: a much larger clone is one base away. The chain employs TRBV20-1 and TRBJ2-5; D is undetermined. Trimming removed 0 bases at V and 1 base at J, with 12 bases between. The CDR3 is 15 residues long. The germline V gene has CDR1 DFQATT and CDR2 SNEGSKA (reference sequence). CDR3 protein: CSAREQRSLQETQYF. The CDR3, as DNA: TGCAGTGCTAGAGAGCAACGGAGCCTCCAAGAGACCCAGTACTTC.

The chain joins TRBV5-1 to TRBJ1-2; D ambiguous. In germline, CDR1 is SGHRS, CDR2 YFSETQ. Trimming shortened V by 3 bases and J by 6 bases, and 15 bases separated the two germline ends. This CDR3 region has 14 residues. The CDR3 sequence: CASSSKSTRDGYTF. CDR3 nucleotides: TGCGCCAGCAGCTCTAAGAGTACACGGGATGGCTACACCTTC.

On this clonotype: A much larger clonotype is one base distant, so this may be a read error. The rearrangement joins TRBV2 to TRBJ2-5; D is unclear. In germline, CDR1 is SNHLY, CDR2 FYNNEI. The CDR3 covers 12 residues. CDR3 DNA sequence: TGTGCCACCATAGTAGGGCGCGAGACCCTGTACTTC. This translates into CATIVGRETLYF.

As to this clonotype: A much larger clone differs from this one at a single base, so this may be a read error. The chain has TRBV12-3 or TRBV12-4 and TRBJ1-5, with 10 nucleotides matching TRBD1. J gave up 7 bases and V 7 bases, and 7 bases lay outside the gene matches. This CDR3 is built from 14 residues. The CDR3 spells CASKGGTGVQPQHF. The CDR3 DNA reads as TGTGCCAGCAAGGGGGGGACAGGGGTCCAGCCCCAGCATTTT.

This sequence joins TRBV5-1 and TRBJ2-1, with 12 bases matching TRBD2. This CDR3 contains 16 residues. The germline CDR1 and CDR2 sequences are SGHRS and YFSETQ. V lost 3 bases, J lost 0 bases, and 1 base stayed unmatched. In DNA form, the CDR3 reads TGCGCCAGCAGCTCTAGCGGGGGGGCCTCCTACAATGAGCAGTTCTTC. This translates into CASSSSGGASYNEQFF.

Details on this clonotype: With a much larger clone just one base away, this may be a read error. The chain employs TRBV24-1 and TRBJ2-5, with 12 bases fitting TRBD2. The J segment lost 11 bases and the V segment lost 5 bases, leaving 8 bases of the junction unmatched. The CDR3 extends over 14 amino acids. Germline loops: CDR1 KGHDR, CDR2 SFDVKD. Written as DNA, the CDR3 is TGTGCCACCAGTGCTAGCGGGAGGGCAAATGAGCAGTACTTC. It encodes CATSASGRANEQYF.

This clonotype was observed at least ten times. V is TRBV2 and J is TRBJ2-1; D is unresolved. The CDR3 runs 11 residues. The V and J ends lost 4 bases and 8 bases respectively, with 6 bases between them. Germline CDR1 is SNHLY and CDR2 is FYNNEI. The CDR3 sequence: CASSAVYEQFF. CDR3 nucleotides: TGTGCCAGCAGTGCGGTCTATGAGCAGTTCTTC.

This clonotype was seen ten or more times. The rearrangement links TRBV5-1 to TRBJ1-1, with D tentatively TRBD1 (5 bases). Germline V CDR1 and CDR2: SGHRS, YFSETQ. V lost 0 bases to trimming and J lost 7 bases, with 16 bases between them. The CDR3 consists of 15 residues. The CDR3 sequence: CASSLERSGRGEAFF. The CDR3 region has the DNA TGCGCCAGCAGCTTGGAAAGGTCGGGACGAGGTGAAGCTTTCTTT.

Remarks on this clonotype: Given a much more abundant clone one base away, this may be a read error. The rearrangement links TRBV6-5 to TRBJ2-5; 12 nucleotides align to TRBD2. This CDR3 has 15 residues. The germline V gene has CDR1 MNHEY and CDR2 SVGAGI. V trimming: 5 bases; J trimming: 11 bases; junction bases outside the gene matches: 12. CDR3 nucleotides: TGTGCCAGCAGTCCACTAGCGGGAGGTAACAATGAGCAGTACTTC. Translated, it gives CASSPLAGGNNEQYF.

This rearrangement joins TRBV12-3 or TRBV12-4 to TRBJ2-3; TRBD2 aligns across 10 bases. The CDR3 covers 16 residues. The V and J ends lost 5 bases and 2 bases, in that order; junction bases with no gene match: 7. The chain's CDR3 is CASSDTGTSVTDTQYF. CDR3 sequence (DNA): TGTGCCAGCAGTGATACCGGGACTAGCGTCACAGATACGCAGTATTTT.